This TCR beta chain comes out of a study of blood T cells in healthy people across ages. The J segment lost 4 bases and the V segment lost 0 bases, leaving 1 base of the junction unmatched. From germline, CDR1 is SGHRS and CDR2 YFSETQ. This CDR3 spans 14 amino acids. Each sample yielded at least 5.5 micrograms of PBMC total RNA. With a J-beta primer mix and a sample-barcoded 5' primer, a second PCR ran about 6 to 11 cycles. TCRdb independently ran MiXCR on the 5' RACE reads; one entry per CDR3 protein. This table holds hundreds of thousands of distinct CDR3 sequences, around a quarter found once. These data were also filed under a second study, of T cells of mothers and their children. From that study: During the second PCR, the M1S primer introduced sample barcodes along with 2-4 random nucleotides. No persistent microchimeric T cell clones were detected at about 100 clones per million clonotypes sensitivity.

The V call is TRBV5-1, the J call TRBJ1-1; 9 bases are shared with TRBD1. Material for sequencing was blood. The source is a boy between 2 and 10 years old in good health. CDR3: CASSLGDRATEAFF. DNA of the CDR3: TGCGCCAGCAGCTTGGGGGACAGGGCCACTGAAGCTTTCTTT.